A selection of T cell receptor beta chains follows, all from one sample in a study of blood T cell repertoires in COVID-19. Clones were read by immunoSEQ multiplex PCR, and TCRdb kept only the in-frame ones, dropping some. The sample includes about 230,000 clones, under 90% of them seen just once. Sequenced sample: peripheral blood. These TCRs come from a man in his fifties or sixties with COVID-19, enrolled during active disease. Each CDR3 is given with its conserved first and last residue. Fields, in order: clone size, D gene, J gene, V gene, CDR3 protein, CDR3 DNA. The D gene is left open where the match is weak. A clone size is listed for some rows: how often the clone was seen (once, few, many), or a class if it is expanded.

>.|.|TRBJ1-2|TRBV12-3/TRBV12-4
CASNPDGNYGYTF
TGTGCCAGCAATCCCGACGGGAACTATGGCTACACCTTC
>once|TRBD1|TRBJ1-6|TRBV2
CASSKDRGGYNSPLHF
TGTGCCAGCAGCAAAGACAGGGGAGGGTATAATTCACCCCTCCACTTT
>.|TRBD1|TRBJ2-7|TRBV7-3
CASSLTAGGEQYF
TGTGCCAGCAGCTTAACGGCAGGGGGCGAGCAGTACTTC
>.|.|TRBJ2-2|TRBV18
CASSPQSRGNTGELFF
TGTGCCAGCTCACCACAAAGCAGGGGGAACACCGGGGAGCTGTTTTTT
>.|TRBD1|TRBJ2-1|TRBV4-2
CASSQVGAGQGMNEQFF
TGTGCCAGCAGCCAAGTCGGGGCGGGACAGGGGATGAATGAGCAGTTCTTC
>.|TRBD2|TRBJ2-7|TRBV11-2
CASSLVFGGLAGIHEQYF
TGTGCCAGCAGCTTAGTTTTTGGGGGACTAGCGGGAATCCACGAGCAGTACTTC
>.|TRBD1|TRBJ1-5|TRBV5-5
CASSSGQGAFQPQHF
TGTGCCAGCAGCTCTGGACAGGGGGCGTTTCAGCCCCAGCATTTT
>.|.|TRBJ2-4|TRBV21-1
CASSKATGGGNIQYF
TGTGCCAGCAGCAAAGCGACGGGAGGGGGGAACATTCAGTACTTC
>once|TRBD2|TRBJ2-5|TRBV10-3
CAISESLAGLAGGQDQETQYF
TGTGCCATCAGTGAGTCGCTGGCGGGACTAGCGGGAGGGCAGGACCAAGAGACCCAGTACTTC
>.|TRBD1|TRBJ1-5|TRBV28
CASSLETGGRNQPQHF
TGTGCCAGCAGTTTAGAGACAGGGGGCCGCAATCAGCCCCAGCATTTT
>few|.|TRBJ1-1|TRBV6-5
CASSSETNTEAFF
TGTGCCAGCAGTTCCGAGACTAACACTGAAGCTTTCTTT
>few|.|TRBJ1-1|TRBV11-1
CASSSVLTGWNTEAFF
TGTGCCAGCAGCTCGGTCCTGACAGGCTGGAACACTGAAGCTTTCTTT
>.|TRBD2|TRBJ2-1|TRBV2
CASSAGTSGTTYNEQFF
TGTGCCAGCAGCGCCGGGACTAGCGGGACCACCTACAATGAGCAGTTCTTC
>.|.|TRBJ1-5|TRBV18
CASSPGGNQPQHF
TGTGCCAGCTCACCCGGGGGAAATCAGCCCCAGCATTTT
>once|TRBD1|TRBJ1-2|TRBV5-6
CASSLISRGNYGYTF
TGTGCCAGCAGCTTAATCTCCAGGGGGAACTATGGCTACACCTTC
>.|.|TRBJ1-2|TRBV7-2
CASSPATADYGYTF
TGTGCCAGCAGCCCGGCAACGGCGGACTATGGCTACACCTTC
>.|.|TRBJ2-3|TRBV4-3
CASSQGLVHTDTQYF
TGCGCCAGCAGCCAAGGGTTAGTTCACACAGATACGCAGTATTTT
>few|TRBD1|TRBJ1-2|TRBV28
CASSSRQGWNGYTF
TGTGCCAGCAGTTCGCGACAGGGGTGGAATGGCTACACCTTC
>few|.|TRBJ2-7|TRBV3-1/TRBV3-2
CASSQYQDYEQYF
TGTGCCAGCAGCCAATACCAGGATTACGAGCAGTACTTC
>.|.|TRBJ2-3|TRBV5-1
CASSWRAKGASSTDTQYF
TGCGCCAGCAGCTGGAGGGCAAAGGGGGCTTCTAGCACAGATACGCAGTATTTT
>.|.|TRBJ2-7|TRBV14
CASRRGGRAYEQYF
TGTGCCAGCAGACGTGGGGGCAGAGCCTACGAGCAGTACTTC
>.|TRBD1|TRBJ1-4|TRBV19
CASSRPAAGGTTNEKLFF
TGTGCCAGTAGTAGACCGGCGGCAGGGGGGACAACTAATGAAAAACTGTTTTTT
>.|.|TRBJ1-6|TRBV2
CASSEMTARRINSPLHF
TGTGCCAGCAGCGAGATGACAGCGCGCCGAATTAATTCACCCCTCCACTTT
>.|.|TRBJ2-5|TRBV20-1
CSASPPAGIQETQYF
TGCAGTGCTAGTCCCCCGGCAGGTATCCAAGAGACCCAGTACTTC
>once|TRBD1|TRBJ2-7|TRBV2
CASDRGYEQYF
TGTGCCAGCGACAGGGGTTACGAGCAGTACTTC
>few|.|TRBJ2-2|TRBV6-1
CASSERRESGELFF
TGTGCCAGCAGTGAACGCCGCGAATCCGGGGAGCTGTTTTTT